The clone carrying this T cell receptor (beta chain) has a handful of counts. Its specificity is not known. The data were taken from a study of post-analysis software for immune sequencing data. Turning to the study itself: As for disease course, relapsing-remitting, secondary progressive and progressive-relapsing multiple sclerosis were all included. Overall study findings and caveats: Patients had higher frequencies than controls of roughly five TRBV segments, including TRBV5-6, TRBV5-1 and TRBV20-1. When compared against controls, multiple sclerosis patients showed significantly lower normalized Chao1 diversity.

Germline CDR1 reads ENHRY; CDR2 reads SYGVKD. The CDR3 spans 13 residues. Deletions cut 6 bases from V and 7 bases from J, with 15 bases between. TCR beta cDNA libraries had unique molecular identifiers. MiXCR, applied by TCRdb to the PCR reads, yields one record per CDR3 protein. The sample lists under 900,000 distinct CDR3 sequences; approximately 57% were seen once. This chain connects TRBV10-3 to TRBJ1-1, with D maybe TRBD1 (5 bases). This receptor was obtained from a girl aged 5 to 17 with multiple sclerosis. The sample was blood. The CDR3 is CAIRGTAKGEAFF. In DNA, the CDR3 is TGTGCCATCAGGGGGACGGCAAAAGGTGAAGCTTTCTTT.